The 27 T cell receptor beta chains reported below all come from one sample, sequenced in a study of blood T cells in healthy people across ages. A second PCR of roughly 6 to 12 cycles used a sample-barcoded 5' primer and a J-beta primer mix. TCRdb fed the 5' RACE reads into MiXCR, producing one record per CDR3 protein. In the table there are about 620,000 distinct CDR3 sequences, around 50% of which are singletons. Sequencing was done on a sample of blood. These receptors were obtained from an elderly woman in good health.

This clonotype has more than one count but fewer than ten. This chain links TRBV12-3 or TRBV12-4 with TRBJ2-5, with D hard to call. The DNA end lines up better with TRBJ2-7; the J call may be wrong. This CDR3 has 13 amino acids. CDR3: CASSVLIMGEQYF. The CDR3 DNA follows: TGTGCCAGCAGTGTTCTAATAATGGGCGAGCAGTACTTC.

This clonotype was counted ten times or more. The gene calls are TRBV29-1 and TRBJ2-5; 7 bases line up with TRBD1. The CDR3 loop spans 14 amino acids. CDR1 is SQVTM, CDR2 ANQGSEA, per germline. V lost 7 bases to trimming and J lost 5 bases; unmatched junction nucleotides: 13. Here the CDR3 DNA reads TGCAGCGCTGGGACAGCGGCTTATCAGGAGACCCAGTACTTC. It specifies CSAGTAAYQETQYF.

The J gene is TRBJ2-4, the V gene TRBV9; a possible D gene is TRBD1 (6 bases). The J call is uncertain, as TRBJ2-7 better fits the DNA end. Looked up from germline, CDR1 is SGDLS and CDR2 is YYNGEE. The CDR3 has 15 residues. In nucleotides, the CDR3 is TGTGCCAGCAGCGTTGGCAGGGGCGAATTCTACGAGCAGTACTTC. Amino acids: CASSVGRGEFYEQYF.

The CDR3 protein is CASSLGQGVLNTEAFF. The CDR3 DNA reads as TGTGCCAGCAGCTTGGGGCAGGGGGTTCTGAACACTGAAGCTTTCTTT. The V gene is TRBV5-4, the J gene TRBJ1-1, with 7 bases aligning to TRBD1. With 0 bases clipped from V and 0 bases from J, the junction kept 5 bases outside the gene matches. The CDR3 length is 16 residues. Germline values: CDR1 SGHNT, CDR2 YYREEE (reference sequence).

The V call is TRBV25-1, the J call TRBJ2-3, with 10 bases aligning to TRBD2. V shed 6 bases, J shed 5 bases, and the junction held 11 bases outside the gene matches. CDR1 and CDR2 from the germline V gene are MGHDK and SYGVNS. CDR3 length equals 16 residues. Here the CDR3 DNA reads TGTGCCAGCAGCGATAGCGGGGGGCGAGGTCAAGATACGCAGTATTTT. It specifies CASSDSGGRGQDTQYF.

V and J are TRBV18 and TRBJ1-1, with D uncertain. The CDR3 has 17 residues. V was clipped by 3 bases and J by 5 bases, with 22 bases between them. The germline V gene encodes CDR1 KGHSH and CDR2 LQKENI. CDR3 sequence: CASSPFTSGTRETEAFF. The CDR3 DNA sequence: TGTGCCAGCTCACCTTTCACGTCGGGAACTAGGGAGACTGAAGCTTTCTTT.

The chain joins TRBV9 to TRBJ1-5, with TRBD1 identical over 9 bases. V was pared by 2 bases and J by 7 bases, with 4 bases of the junction left unmatched. The germline V gene has CDR1 SGDLS and CDR2 YYNGEE. This CDR3 comprises 14 residues. CDR3 coding DNA: TGTGCCAGCAGCGTCGGGGACAGGGAACAGCCCCAGCATTTT. As protein: CASSVGDREQPQHF.

The chain combines TRBV14 with TRBJ2-1; 7 bases line up with TRBD1. V shed 4 bases, J shed 7 bases, and the junction held 10 bases outside the gene matches. This CDR3 is built from 15 residues. CDR1 is SGHDN and CDR2 is FVKESK in the germline V gene. In nucleotides, the CDR3 is TGTGCCAGCAGCCTGTTGGCAGGGGGTGTTAATGAGCAGTTCTTC. It codes for CASSLLAGGVNEQFF.

V is TRBV3-1 and J is TRBJ2-2; TRBD2 is a possible D gene (5 bases). The CDR3 covers 13 residues. CDR1 is LGHDT, CDR2 YNNKEL, per germline (reference sequence). V dropped 3 bases and J dropped 4 bases, with 6 bases sitting between them. The CDR3, as DNA: TGTGCCAGCAGCCACGGAGGCACCGGGGAGCTGTTTTTT. Its translation: CASSHGGTGELFF. The entire variable domain, with the rest obtained from reference TRBV3-1 and TRBJ2-2, is as follows: DTAVSQTPKYLVTQMGNDKSIKCEQNLGHDTMYWYKQDSKKFLKIMFSYNNKELIINETVPNRFSPKSPDKAHLNLHINSLELGDSAVYFCASSHGGTGELFFGEGSRLTVL.

This chain links TRBV30 with TRBJ1-2; D gene ambiguous. The CDR3 is 12 residues long. The V and J ends lost 3 bases and 4 bases respectively, with 9 bases between them. CDR1 is GTSNPN and CDR2 is SVGIG in the germline V gene (reference sequence). CDR3 coding DNA: TGTGCCTGGAGGGACCCTACCTATGGCTACACCTTC. It encodes CAWRDPTYGYTF. The full variable domain, in which reference TRBV30 and TRBJ1-2 provide the parts outside the CDR3, is SQTIHQWPATLVQPVGSPLSLECTVEGTSNPNLYWYRQAAGRGLQLLFYSVGIGQISSEVPQNLSASRPQDRQFILSSKKLLLSDSGFYLCAWRDPTYGYTFGSGTRLTVV.

The chain links TRBV10-3 to TRBJ1-2; TRBD1 aligns across 10 bases. Per germline, CDR1 ENHRY and CDR2 SYGVKD. CDR3 length: 16 residues. V lost 11 bases to trimming and J lost 1 base; unmatched junction nucleotides: 13. The CDR3 DNA is TGTGCCGCCCAGGACTCGGGACAGGGGATTAACTATGGCTACACCTTC. Encoded protein: CAAQDSGQGINYGYTF.

The rearrangement uses TRBV20-1 and TRBJ2-3; TRBD2 agrees at 9 bases. The CDR3 spans 13 residues. Germline CDR1 reads DFQATT; CDR2 reads SNEGSKA (reference sequence). V shed 5 bases and J 4 bases; nucleotides not matched to a gene: 4. Written as DNA, the CDR3 is TGCAGTGCTTTAGCGGGAGTATCAGATACGCAGTATTTT. The encoded protein is CSALAGVSDTQYF.

This clonotype was counted many times. The rearrangement uses TRBV27 and TRBJ2-1; D call uncertain. Germline CDR1 is MNHEY and CDR2 is SMNVEV (reference sequence). The CDR3 has 16 amino acids. V was clipped by 5 bases and J by 0 bases, with 14 bases between them. As DNA, the CDR3 is TGTGCCAGCAGTCCCGTAGCTGTGAGCTCCTACAATGAGCAGTTCTTC. Amino acids: CASSPVAVSSYNEQFF.

V gene TRBV15 combines with J gene TRBJ1-4; 8 nucleotides line up with TRBD1. The V gene end was trimmed by 3 bases and the J gene end by 3 bases; junction bases not matched to a gene: 6. CDR1 is LNHNV, CDR2 YYDKDF, per germline (reference sequence). This CDR3 comprises 16 residues. CDR3 in DNA: TGTGCCACCAGCAGCGGGCACAGGGGGGCTAATGAAAAACTGTTTTTT. This translates into CATSSGHRGANEKLFF.

The genes are TRBV25-1 and TRBJ1-3; possibly TRBD1 for D (5 bases). Germline V gene data show CDR1 as MGHDK and CDR2 as SYGVNS. The CDR3 has 18 amino acids. The V end was cut by 4 bases, the J end by 0 bases, with 19 bases between. CDR3 in amino acids: CASSGDSILRRSGNTIYF. The CDR3 bases are TGTGCCAGCAGTGGAGACAGTATCCTACGTCGCTCTGGAAACACCATATATTTT.

This clonotype has a count of ten or more. V and J are TRBV7-9 and TRBJ2-5; perhaps TRBD1 as D (5 bases). V dropped 3 bases and J dropped 3 bases, with 14 bases sitting between them. Germline CDR1 and CDR2: SEHNR and FQNEAQ (reference sequence). The CDR3 has 15 residues. CDR3 loop: CASSLFGAPEETQYF. The CDR3 DNA sequence: TGTGCCAGCAGCTTGTTTGGGGCCCCGGAAGAGACCCAGTACTTC.

This clonotype was detected ten times or more. This chain connects TRBV20-1 to TRBJ1-5, with D perhaps TRBD1 (5 bases). Germline lookup yields CDR1 DFQATT and CDR2 SNEGSKA (reference sequence). The CDR3 runs to 12 residues. Trimming took off 5 bases at V and 4 bases at J, with 9 bases between the two ends. CDR3 protein: CSAVGGNQPQHF. CDR3 coding DNA: TGCAGTGCTGTTGGGGGTAATCAGCCCCAGCATTTT.

This clonotype was counted many times. The CDR3 DNA reads TGTGCCAGCAGTTCCGGACAGGGCTACTACGAGCAGTACTTC. Protein product: CASSSGQGYYEQYF. The chain joins TRBV28 to TRBJ2-7; 8 nucleotides line up with TRBD1. The CDR3 has 14 amino acids. The V gene's germline CDR1 is MDHEN and CDR2 SYDVKM. Losses at the gene ends were 4 bases for V and 3 bases for J; bases not matched to a gene: 5.

This clonotype has only one observation. CDR3 nucleotides: TGTGCCAGCAGCTTAGGACCTTTGCCAGATACGCAGTATTTT. Its protein product is CASSLGPLPDTQYF. This chain links TRBV7-2 with TRBJ2-3; D unclear. Germline V gene sequence: CDR1 SGHTA, CDR2 FQGNSA. V lost 1 base to trimming and J lost 4 bases, with 9 bases between them. This CDR3 is 14 amino acids long.

The chain links TRBV4-1 to TRBJ2-4; 9 nucleotides line up with TRBD2. The DNA end is more similar to TRBJ2-7, so the J call may be wrong. This CDR3 has 16 residues. Looked up from germline, CDR1 is MGHRA and CDR2 is YSYEKL. DNA of the CDR3: TGCGCCAGCAGCCAAAAGGGACTAGCTAATCAGGACGAGCAGTACTTC. Translated: CASSQKGLANQDEQYF.

There are many counts of this clonotype. This sequence joins TRBV6-6 and TRBJ2-1; D remains ambiguous. V lost 2 bases and J lost 6, with 11 bases in between. Germline V gene sequence: CDR1 MNHNY, CDR2 SVGAGI (reference sequence). The CDR3 consists of 14 residues. The CDR3 nucleotides read TGTGCCAGCAGTTACGGGCTCACCACCAATGAGCAGTTCTTC. Translated, it gives CASSYGLTTNEQFF.

This clonotype came up many times. The chain employs TRBV5-5 and TRBJ2-7, with 7 nucleotides matching TRBD1. V dropped 2 bases and J dropped 1; count of bases not matched to a gene: 3. Per the germline V gene, CDR1 is SGHKS and CDR2 is YYEKEE (reference sequence). The CDR3 extends over 14 amino acids. This CDR3 reads CASSFGQASYEQYF. As DNA, the CDR3 is TGTGCCAGCAGCTTCGGACAGGCTTCCTACGAGCAGTACTTC.

This clonotype has just a few counts. This chain links TRBV6-6 with TRBJ2-3; a possible D gene is TRBD1 (7 bases). Trimming took 5 bases from V and 11 from J, leaving 20 bases between them. The germline gives CDR1 MNHNY, CDR2 SVGAGI (reference sequence). The CDR3 spans 14 residues. The CDR3 bases are TGTGCCAGCAGTCCTCGGAGGGGGCGCGGGATGCAGTATTTT. As protein: CASSPRRGRGMQYF.

CDR3 in amino acids: CASSSLMETQYF. The CDR3, as DNA: TGCGCCAGCAGCTCGCTGATGGAGACCCAGTACTTC. The J gene is TRBJ2-5, the V gene TRBV5-1; D gene ambiguous. Deletions cut 3 bases from V and 5 bases from J, with 8 bases between. Germline loops: CDR1 SGHRS, CDR2 YFSETQ. The length of the CDR3 is 12 residues.

The J gene is TRBJ2-3, the V gene TRBV7-2; 7 positions match TRBD1. The V and J ends lost 6 bases and 1 base, in that order; junction bases with no gene match: 7. The CDR3 consists of 15 residues. CDR1 is SGHTA and CDR2 is FQGNSA in the germline V gene. CDR3 nucleotides: TGTGCCAGCAGACAGGGACAGACCCGCACAGATACGCAGTATTTT. Encoded protein: CASRQGQTRTDTQYF.

This chain connects TRBV27 to TRBJ2-1; 8 bases agree with TRBD2. The J call could be wrong; TRBJ2-7 is a better fit for the DNA end. CDR3 length: 15 residues. CDR1 MNHEY and CDR2 SMNVEV come from the germline V gene (reference sequence). CDR3 in DNA: TGTGCCAGCAGAGACCGGACTAGCTCCTACAATGAGCAGTACTTC. Translated, it gives CASRDRTSSYNEQYF.

This clonotype was observed at least ten times. The chain has TRBV6-5 and TRBJ2-7; 9 bases fit TRBD2. The V gene's germline CDR1 is MNHEY and CDR2 SVGAGI. V lost 6 bases to trimming and J lost 1 base; unmatched junction nucleotides: 10. The CDR3 is made up of 16 amino acids. The CDR3 DNA sequence: TGTGCCAGCAGCCCCCGGGGAGCGGGAGGATCCTACGAGCAGTACTTC. Translation gives CASSPRGAGGSYEQYF.